The present entry profiles one T cell receptor (beta chain) with its context. What it binds is unknown. This entry is derived from a study of T cells in Graves' hyperthyroidism and ophthalmopathy. RNA transcripts gave rise to amplified TCR beta CDR3 regions. An initial round of RT-PCR targeting the TCR CDR3 relied on the HTBI primer set. Each CDR3 protein is one row after TCRdb ran MiXCR on the multiplex PCR reads. Of approximately 46,000 distinct CDR3 sequences in the sample, roughly 49% are singletons; the top ten hold 30% to 35%. Germline assignment: CDR1 DFQATT and CDR2 SNEGSKA (reference sequence). The CDR3 length is 13 residues. Deletions cut 1 base from V and 7 bases from J, with 13 bases between. Study-level findings and limits: Ophthalmopathy prediction by the model preceded onset by a median about 6.5 months.

The TCR was taken from a woman aged 45-59 years with Graves' hyperthyroidism. The sequencing input was peripheral blood or thyroid tissue (not recorded which). J is TRBJ1-2 and V is TRBV20-1, with a possible D match to TRBD1 (6 bases). As DNA, the CDR3 is TGCAGTGCTAGAGGATCGTTGGGGGCTGGCTACACCTTC. Translation gives CSARGSLGAGYTF.